This passage covers 31 T cell receptor beta chains from one sample sequenced in a study of T cell responses to AZD1222 COVID-19 vaccine (dated by TCRdb to the early 2020s). Preparation of the library involved the immunoSEQ multiplex PCR assay. Entries here come from immuneACCESS through TCRdb and include only in-frame sequences with V and J called. Some clones fail to appear in such tables; in the studies checked, an unresolved V gene covers under half of the shortfall, and the cause of the remainder is unknown. This sample holds around 140,000 clones; over 90% were observed only once. The ten most abundant clones make up around 0.85% of the sample. This sample's time point label indicates: baseline before first vaccination. The sample's treatment or condition, from its label and the paper: meningococcal conjugate vaccine given as trial control. Sequenced material: peripheral blood, taken on day 0 of MenACWY control vaccination. The receptors derive from an adult in good health.

The chain couples TRBV5-6 to TRBJ1-1; a weak D match, TRBD1 (6 bases). The CDR3 runs to 15 residues. Germline V CDR1 and CDR2: SGHDT, YYEEEE. The V end was cut by 3 bases, the J end by 0 bases, with 12 bases between. This CDR3 reads CASSSRDTMNTEAFF. In DNA, the CDR3 is TGTGCCAGCAGCTCCCGGGACACGATGAACACTGAAGCTTTCTTT. Full variable domain (remainder filled in from reference TRBV5-6 and TRBJ1-1): DAGVTQSPTHLIKTRGQQVTLRCSPKSGHDTVSWYQQALGQGPQFIFQYYEEEERQRGNFPDRFSGHQFPNYSSELNVNALLLGDSALYLCASSSRDTMNTEAFFGQGTRLTVV.

The chain is built from TRBV5-1 and TRBJ2-5, with D possibly TRBD2 on 6 matching bases. The germline CDR1 and CDR2 sequences are SGHRS and YFSETQ. Trimming stripped 1 base from V and 4 bases from J, with 14 bases between. The CDR3 extends over 15 amino acids. Here the CDR3 DNA reads TGCGCCAGCAGCTTGCTGCGGCCCGGGGGAGAGACCCAGTACTTC. This encodes CASSLLRPGGETQYF.

This chain connects TRBV5-1 to TRBJ2-5, with D uncertain. The length of the CDR3 is 12 residues. In germline, CDR1 is SGHRS, CDR2 YFSETQ. The V end lost 5 bases, the J end lost 2 bases, and 7 bases lay between the germline ends. The CDR3 sequence is CASSSTQETQYF. The CDR3 DNA follows: TGCGCCAGCAGTTCGACTCAAGAGACCCAGTACTTC.

The chain carries TRBV6-5 and TRBJ1-5; no firm D call. CDR3 length: 14 amino acids. CDR1 is MNHEY, CDR2 SVGAGI, per germline. V was trimmed by 0 bases and J by 2 bases, leaving 5 bases between them. CDR3: CASSYSWGNQPQHF. CDR3 nucleotide sequence: TGTGCCAGCAGTTACTCCTGGGGCAATCAGCCCCAGCATTTT.

This chain links TRBV29-1 with TRBJ1-2, with D possibly matching TRBD1 (5 bases). The V and J ends lost 4 bases and 4 bases respectively, with 16 bases between them. Per the germline V gene, CDR1 is SQVTM and CDR2 is ANQGSEA. CDR3 length: 14 amino acids. CDR3 residues: CSVAPRQRPYGYTF. The CDR3 DNA sequence: TGCAGCGTTGCCCCCCGACAGAGACCCTATGGCTACACCTTC.

The chain recombines TRBV2 with TRBJ1-2; D gene unclear. The CDR3 is made up of 13 amino acids. Between the trimmed V and J ends, which lost 3 bases and 4 bases, there was a span of 9 bases. The germline CDR1 and CDR2 sequences are SNHLY and FYNNEI. The CDR3 DNA reads as TGTGCCAGCAGTGAGAGTCGGGCCTATGGCTACACCTTC. Translating it yields CASSESRAYGYTF.

This chain joins TRBV12-3 or TRBV12-4 and TRBJ1-2; D unresolved. The CDR3 runs 13 residues. The V gene lost 1 base and the J gene lost 6 bases, with 9 bases spanning the gap. The CDR3 reads CASSLGAGNGYTF. CDR3 bases: TGTGCCAGCAGTTTAGGGGCAGGCAATGGCTACACCTTC.

This clone was seen a single time. The V gene is TRBV4-3, the J gene TRBJ1-6; D not certain. Germline CDR1 and CDR2: LGHNA and YSLEER. Trimming took off 0 bases at V and 9 bases at J, with 9 bases between the two ends. The CDR3 covers 14 residues. The CDR3 bases are TGCGCCAGCAGCCAAGATTGGGGAGTTTCACCCCTCCACTTT. It codes for CASSQDWGVSPLHF.

This chain links TRBV5-1 with TRBJ2-1; D is possibly TRBD1 (6 bases). Trimming cost V 2 bases and J 9 bases, with 15 bases left between them. The CDR3 spans 14 residues. Germline V lookup: CDR1 SGHRS, CDR2 YFSETQ. The CDR3 DNA sequence: TGCGCCAGCAGCTTCGGCGTACAGGGCGGTGAGCAGTTCTTC. This encodes CASSFGVQGGEQFF.

The chain uses TRBV6-1 and TRBJ2-5; maybe TRBD2 (7 bases). Germline V gene sequence: CDR1 MNHNS, CDR2 SASEGT. The CDR3 has 16 residues. The germline V and J ends were trimmed by 2 bases and 5 bases, with 18 bases remaining between them. CDR3 coding DNA: TGTGCCAGCAGTGAAAAGGGGGGAGCGGGATACGAGACCCAGTACTTC. It translates to CASSEKGGAGYETQYF.

This chain connects TRBV27 to TRBJ2-2, with D unclear. The CDR3 runs 15 residues. Trimming removed 3 bases at V and 3 bases at J, with 11 bases between. The germline V gene encodes CDR1 MNHEY and CDR2 SMNVEV (reference sequence). The CDR3 loop is CASSLGRTDTGELFF. The CDR3 region has the DNA TGTGCCAGCAGTTTGGGCAGGACCGACACCGGGGAGCTGTTTTTT.

This chain links TRBV29-1 with TRBJ2-4; TRBD1 or TRBD2 may be the D gene (5 bases each). The CDR3 is 13 residues long. Germline assignment: CDR1 SQVTM and CDR2 ANQGSEA. Trimming left V 6 bases short and J 1 base short, with 10 bases between. In nucleotides, the CDR3 is TGCAGCGTAGGGACGGCTGCCAAAAACATTCAGTACTTC. It encodes CSVGTAAKNIQYF.

The rearrangement links TRBV29-1 to TRBJ2-3; D tentatively reads TRBD1 or TRBD2 (5 bases each). The CDR3 consists of 14 residues. Deletions cut 2 bases from V and 1 base from J, with 10 bases between. Germline loops: CDR1 SQVTM, CDR2 ANQGSEA. The CDR3 sequence: CSVELGVGTDTQYF. The DNA of the CDR3 is TGCAGCGTTGAATTGGGGGTTGGCACAGATACGCAGTATTTT.

This chain uses TRBV6-5 with TRBJ1-6; possibly TRBD1 for D (6 bases). Trimming cost V 6 bases and J 8 bases, with 14 bases left between them. CDR1 and CDR2 (germline): MNHEY, SVGAGI. This CDR3 spans 14 amino acids. The CDR3 reads CASRGTGNDSPLHF. The DNA for the CDR3 is TGTGCCAGCAGAGGTACAGGGAATGATTCACCCCTCCACTTT.

V gene TRBV10-2 combines with J gene TRBJ1-1; no reliable D call. From germline, CDR1 is WSHSY and CDR2 SAAADI. V dropped 4 bases and J dropped 1 base, with 7 bases sitting between them. This CDR3 spans 13 amino acids. The CDR3 nucleotides are TGCGCCAGCAGTGGTTGGCAGAACACTGAAGCTTTCTTT. Its translation: CASSGWQNTEAFF.

CDR3 protein: CASNEQGSDEKLFF. In DNA, the CDR3 is TGTGCCAGCAACGAACAGGGGTCTGATGAAAAACTGTTTTTT. The V and J genes are TRBV2 and TRBJ1-4; TRBD1 aligns across 7 bases. Losses at the gene ends were 7 bases for V and 6 bases for J; bases not matched to a gene: 8. This CDR3 is 14 amino acids long. From germline, CDR1 is SNHLY and CDR2 FYNNEI.

J is TRBJ1-2 and V is TRBV24-1; D possibly corresponds to TRBD1 (5 bases). CDR3 length: 13 amino acids. CDR1 is KGHDR, CDR2 SFDVKD, per germline. Trimming stripped 3 bases from V and 5 bases from J, with 9 bases between. This CDR3 reads CATSDLQEYGYTF. Written as DNA, the CDR3 is TGTGCCACCAGTGATCTACAGGAGTATGGCTACACCTTC.

The chain carries TRBV12-3 or TRBV12-4 and TRBJ2-5; D is unclear. This CDR3 region has 13 residues. The V end was cut by 7 bases, the J end by 3 bases, with 12 bases between. In DNA form, the CDR3 reads TGTGCCAGCACCCTCGACTGGGAAGAGACCCAGTACTTC. This encodes CASTLDWEETQYF.

This sequence joins TRBV6-5 and TRBJ1-1; 8 bases fit TRBD1. V was pared by 8 bases and J by 3 bases, with 5 bases of the junction left unmatched. Per germline, CDR1 MNHEY and CDR2 SVGAGI. The CDR3 extends over 13 amino acids. Here the CDR3 reads CASLTGADTEAFF. The CDR3 DNA is TGTGCCAGCTTGACAGGGGCGGACACTGAAGCTTTCTTT.

The V gene is TRBV30, the J gene TRBJ1-1; D may be TRBD1 (6 bases). V lost 7 bases and J lost 3, with 30 bases in between. The CDR3 runs to 18 residues. Germline V gene data show CDR1 as GTSNPN and CDR2 as SVGIG (reference sequence). The CDR3 spells CAYPTPDRRGPRDTEAFF. The CDR3 DNA follows: TGTGCCTACCCAACACCCGACAGGAGAGGGCCGAGGGACACTGAAGCTTTCTTT.

The gene calls are TRBV14 and TRBJ2-4; unclear D gene. CDR1 is SGHDN, CDR2 FVKESK, per germline. This CDR3 region has 16 residues. The ends were cut back, 2 bases at V and 4 bases at J, with 15 bases in the middle. The CDR3 region is CASSQRLGLSKNIQYF. The CDR3 DNA sequence: TGTGCCAGCAGCCAACGCTTAGGTCTTTCGAAAAACATTCAGTACTTC.

This sequence joins TRBV27 and TRBJ2-2; maybe TRBD1 (6 bases). The germline gives CDR1 MNHEY, CDR2 SMNVEV (reference sequence). The V end lost 5 bases, the J end lost 6 bases, and 16 bases lay between the germline ends. This CDR3 is 15 amino acids long. The CDR3 spells CASSPLGGPSGELFF. CDR3 nucleotide sequence: TGTGCCAGCAGTCCTCTAGGGGGTCCCTCCGGGGAGCTGTTTTTT.

This clone appeared a single time. The rearrangement joins TRBV5-1 to TRBJ1-2, with D tentatively TRBD1 (5 bases). Trimming removed 6 bases at V and 2 bases at J, with 17 bases between. Looked up from germline, CDR1 is SGHRS and CDR2 is YFSETQ. This CDR3 region has 15 residues. CDR3 DNA: TGCGCCAGCACCCAAGGGGCAGCTAGCAACTATGGCTACACCTTC. This gives the protein CASTQGAASNYGYTF.

The chain is built from TRBV7-2 and TRBJ1-2, with D unclear. V was trimmed by 1 base and J by 1 base, leaving 7 bases between them. The CDR3 extends over 14 amino acids. Germline CDR1 is SGHTA and CDR2 is FQGNSA. CDR3 DNA sequence: TGTGCCAGCAGCTTAGTACGGGATAACTATGGCTACACCTTC. It yields the protein CASSLVRDNYGYTF.

The rearrangement joins TRBV19 to TRBJ1-2, with 9 bases lining up with TRBD1. V shed 10 bases and J 8 bases; nucleotides not matched to a gene: 14. CDR3 length equals 14 residues. The germline V gene has CDR1 LNHDA and CDR2 SQIVND (reference sequence). The CDR3 loop is CATTRDRASRGYTF. In DNA, the CDR3 is TGTGCCACCACCCGGGACAGGGCGTCTAGGGGCTACACCTTC.

This chain uses TRBV30 with TRBJ1-5; D gene uncertain. Germline V gene lookup returns CDR1 GTSNPN and CDR2 SVGIG (reference sequence). This CDR3 is 14 amino acids long. Between the trimmed V and J ends, which lost 0 bases and 7 bases, there was a span of 13 bases. CDR3 coding DNA: TGTGCCTGGAGTGTACGGGGTACGGTGCAGCCCCAGCATTTT. This translates into CAWSVRGTVQPQHF.

The chain couples TRBV5-4 to TRBJ1-2; no reliable D call. V was cut by 2 bases and J by 3 bases, with 5 bases left in between. CDR1 SGHNT and CDR2 YYREEE come from the germline V gene (reference sequence). The CDR3 has 12 residues. The chain's CDR3 is CASSLRDYGYTF. In nucleotides, the CDR3 is TGTGCCAGCAGCTTACGTGACTATGGCTACACCTTC.

The chain carries TRBV9 and TRBJ2-1; D possibly corresponds to TRBD1 (6 bases). The CDR3 length is 13 residues. V dropped 1 base and J dropped 6 bases, with 8 bases sitting between them. Germline loops: CDR1 SGDLS, CDR2 YYNGEE. The CDR3 protein is CASSVTGINEQFF. For the CDR3, the DNA is TGTGCCAGCAGCGTAACAGGGATCAATGAGCAGTTCTTC. Based on the CDR3 plus reference TRBV9 and TRBJ2-1, the full variable domain is DSGVTQTPKHLITATGQRVTLRCSPRSGDLSVYWYQQSLDQGLQFLIQYYNGEERAKGNILERFSAQQFPDLHSELNLSSLELGDSALYFCASSVTGINEQFFGPGTRLTVL.

V is TRBV4-3 and J is TRBJ2-3; 8 nucleotides match TRBD2. Germline CDR1 and CDR2: LGHNA and YSLEER. The V segment lost 0 bases and the J segment 1 base; nucleotides outside the gene matches: 6. This CDR3 region has 17 residues. CDR3 loop: CASSQDRTSRGTDTQYF. CDR3 DNA: TGCGCCAGCAGCCAAGACCGGACTAGCAGAGGCACAGATACGCAGTATTTT.

The chain recombines TRBV6-5 with TRBJ2-1; TRBD1 agrees at 7 bases. This CDR3 is 15 amino acids long. The trim removed 7 bases at V and 8 bases at J, leaving 14 bases unmatched. Germline V CDR1 and CDR2: MNHEY, SVGAGI. The CDR3 nucleotides read TGTGCCAGCAATCCGAATTGGGACAGCATCGATGAGCAGTTCTTC. Translated: CASNPNWDSIDEQFF.

The V and J genes are TRBV7-9 and TRBJ2-1; 7 positions match TRBD1. Looked up from germline, CDR1 is SEHNR and CDR2 is FQNEAQ (reference sequence). V shed 5 bases and J 6 bases; nucleotides not matched to a gene: 10. This CDR3 is built from 15 residues. The chain's CDR3 is CASSPVGQPLNEQFF. For the CDR3, the DNA is TGTGCCAGCAGCCCAGTGGGACAGCCACTCAATGAGCAGTTCTTC. The variable domain in full, with the rest retrieved from reference TRBV7-9 and TRBJ2-1, is DTGVSQNPRHKITKRGQNVTFRCDPISEHNRLYWYRQTLGQGPEFLTYFQNEAQLEKSRLLSDRFSAERPKGSFSTLEIQRTEQGDSAMYLCASSPVGQPLNEQFFGPGTRLTVL.